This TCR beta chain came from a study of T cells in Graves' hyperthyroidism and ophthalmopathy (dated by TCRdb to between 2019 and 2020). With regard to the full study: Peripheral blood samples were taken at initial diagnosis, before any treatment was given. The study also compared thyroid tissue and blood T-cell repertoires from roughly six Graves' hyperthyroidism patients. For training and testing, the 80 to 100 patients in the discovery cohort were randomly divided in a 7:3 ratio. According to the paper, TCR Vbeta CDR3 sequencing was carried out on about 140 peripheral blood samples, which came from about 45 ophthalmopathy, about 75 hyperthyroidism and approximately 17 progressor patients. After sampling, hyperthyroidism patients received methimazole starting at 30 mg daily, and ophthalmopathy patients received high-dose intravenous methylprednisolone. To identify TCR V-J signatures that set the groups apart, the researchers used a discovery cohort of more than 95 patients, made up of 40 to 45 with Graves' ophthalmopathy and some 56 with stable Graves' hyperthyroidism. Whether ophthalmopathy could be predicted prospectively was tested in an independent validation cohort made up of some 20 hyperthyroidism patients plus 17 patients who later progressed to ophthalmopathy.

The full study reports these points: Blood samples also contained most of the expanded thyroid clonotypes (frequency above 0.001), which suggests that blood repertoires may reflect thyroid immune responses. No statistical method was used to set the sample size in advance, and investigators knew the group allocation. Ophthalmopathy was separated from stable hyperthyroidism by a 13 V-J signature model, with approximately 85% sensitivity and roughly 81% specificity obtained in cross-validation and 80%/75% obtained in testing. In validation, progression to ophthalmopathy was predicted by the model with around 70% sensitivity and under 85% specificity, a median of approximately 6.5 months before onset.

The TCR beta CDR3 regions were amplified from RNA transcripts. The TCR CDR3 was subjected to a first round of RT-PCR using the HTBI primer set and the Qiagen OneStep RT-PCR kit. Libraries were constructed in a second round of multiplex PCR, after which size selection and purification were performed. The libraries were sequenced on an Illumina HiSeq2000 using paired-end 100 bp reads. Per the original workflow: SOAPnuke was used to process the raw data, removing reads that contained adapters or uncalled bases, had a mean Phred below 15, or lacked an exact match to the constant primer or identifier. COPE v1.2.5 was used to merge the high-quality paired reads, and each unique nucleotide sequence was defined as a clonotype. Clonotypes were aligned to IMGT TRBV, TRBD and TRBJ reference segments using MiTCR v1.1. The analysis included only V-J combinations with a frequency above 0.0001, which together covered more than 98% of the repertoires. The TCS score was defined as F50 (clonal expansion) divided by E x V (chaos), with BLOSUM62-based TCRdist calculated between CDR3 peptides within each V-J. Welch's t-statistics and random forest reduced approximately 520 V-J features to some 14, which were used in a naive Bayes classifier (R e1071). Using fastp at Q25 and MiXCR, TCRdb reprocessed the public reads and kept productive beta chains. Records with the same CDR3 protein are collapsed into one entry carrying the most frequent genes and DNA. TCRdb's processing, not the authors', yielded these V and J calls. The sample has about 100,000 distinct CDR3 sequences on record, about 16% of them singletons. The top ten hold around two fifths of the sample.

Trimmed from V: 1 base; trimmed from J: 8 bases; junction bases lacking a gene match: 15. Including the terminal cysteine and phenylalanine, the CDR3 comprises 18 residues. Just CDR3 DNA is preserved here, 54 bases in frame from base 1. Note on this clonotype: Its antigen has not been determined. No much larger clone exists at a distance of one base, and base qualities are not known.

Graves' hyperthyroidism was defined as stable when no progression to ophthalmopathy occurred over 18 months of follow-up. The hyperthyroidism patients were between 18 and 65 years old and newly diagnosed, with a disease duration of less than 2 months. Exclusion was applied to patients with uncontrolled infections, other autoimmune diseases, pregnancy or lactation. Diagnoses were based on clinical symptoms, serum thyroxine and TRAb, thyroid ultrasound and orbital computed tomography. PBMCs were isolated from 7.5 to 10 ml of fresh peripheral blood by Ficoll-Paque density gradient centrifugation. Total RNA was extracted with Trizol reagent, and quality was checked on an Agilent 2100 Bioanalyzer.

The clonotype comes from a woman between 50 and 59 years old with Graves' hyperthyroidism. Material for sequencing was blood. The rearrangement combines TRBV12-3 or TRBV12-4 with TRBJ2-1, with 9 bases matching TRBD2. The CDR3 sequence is CASSLVASSGVIVDEQFF. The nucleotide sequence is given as TGTGCCAGCAGTTTAGTAGCGTCTAGCGGGGTAATAGTGGATGAGCAGTTCTTC.